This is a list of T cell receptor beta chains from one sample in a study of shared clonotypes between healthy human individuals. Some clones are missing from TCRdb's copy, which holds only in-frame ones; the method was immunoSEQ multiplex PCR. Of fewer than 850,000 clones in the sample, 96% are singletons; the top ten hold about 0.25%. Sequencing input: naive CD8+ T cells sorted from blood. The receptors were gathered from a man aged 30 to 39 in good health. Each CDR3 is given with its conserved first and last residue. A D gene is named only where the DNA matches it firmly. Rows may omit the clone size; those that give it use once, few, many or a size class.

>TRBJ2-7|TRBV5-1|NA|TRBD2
TGCGCCAGCAGCCAGGGACTAGCCTACGAGCAGTACTTC
CASSQGLAYEQYF
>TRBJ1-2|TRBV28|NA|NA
TGTGCCAGCAGCCACGATGGGCAGGGGATAATCTATGGCTACACCTTC
CASSHDGQGIIYGYTF
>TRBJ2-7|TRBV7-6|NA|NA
TGTGCCAGCAGCTTAGGGGGGGGCCCGGGATCCTACGAGCAGTACTTC
CASSLGGGPGSYEQYF
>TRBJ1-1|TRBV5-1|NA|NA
TGCGCCAGCAGCTTGCTGGGAGTAGACACTGAAGCTTTCTTT
CASSLLGVDTEAFF
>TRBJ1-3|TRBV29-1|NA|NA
TGCAGCGTTGAAGATCTTGGGATCTCTGGAAACACCATATATTTT
CSVEDLGISGNTIYF
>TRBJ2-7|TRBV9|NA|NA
TGTGCCAGCAGCGTAGTATCCGATGGGTCCTACGAGCAGTACTTC
CASSVVSDGSYEQYF
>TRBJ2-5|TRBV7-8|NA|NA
TGTGCCAGCAGCTTAAGGAGGGTGGGAGAGACCCAGTACTTC
CASSLRRVGETQYF
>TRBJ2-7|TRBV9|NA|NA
TGTGCCAGCAGCGTAGACGGCGAGAGCTCCTACGAGCAGTACTTC
CASSVDGESSYEQYF
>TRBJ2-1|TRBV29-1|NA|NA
TGCAGCGTGCGGGACCCAGGGCAGTTCTTC
CSVRDPGQFF
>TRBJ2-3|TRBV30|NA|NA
TGTGCCTGGGCTACGGGCAGGGGCACAGATACGCAGTATTTT
CAWATGRGTDTQYF
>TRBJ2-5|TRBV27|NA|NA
TGTGCCAGCAGTTTATCGTTTGGGCAAGAAGAGACCCAGTACTTC
CASSLSFGQEETQYF
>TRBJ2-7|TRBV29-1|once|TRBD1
TGCAGCGTCCGGACAGGGGCCTCCTACGAGCAGTACTTC
CSVRTGASYEQYF
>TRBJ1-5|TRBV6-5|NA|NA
TGTGCCAGCAGTACCGGCTGGGCGCAGCCCCAGCATTTT
CASSTGWAQPQHF
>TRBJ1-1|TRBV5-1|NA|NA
TGCGCCAGCAGCAAATGGGACCGACTCATGAACACTGAAGCTTTCTTT
CASSKWDRLMNTEAFF
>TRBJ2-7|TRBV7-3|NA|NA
TGTGCCAGCAGCACCCAACAGGGTACCGAGCAGTACTTC
CASSTQQGTEQYF
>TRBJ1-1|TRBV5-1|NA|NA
TGCGCCAGCAGCCATAGTCAGGGGATGAACACTGAAGCTTTCTTT
CASSHSQGMNTEAFF
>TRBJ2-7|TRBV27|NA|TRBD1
TGTGCCACCGGGGTACGGGGACAGGCTCCTTACGAGCAGTACTTC
CATGVRGQAPYEQYF
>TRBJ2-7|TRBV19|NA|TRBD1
TGTGCCAGTAGTATAGATAAGGGACAGGGTCTCAACGAGCAGTACTTC
CASSIDKGQGLNEQYF
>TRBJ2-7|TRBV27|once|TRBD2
TGTGCCAGCAGTTTCGCGGGAGGCTACGAGCAGTACTTC
CASSFAGGYEQYF
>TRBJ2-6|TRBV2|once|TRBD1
TGTGCCAGCAGTGACCAAGGACAGGCCTTCTCTGGGGCCAACGTCCTGACTTTC
CASSDQGQAFSGANVLTF
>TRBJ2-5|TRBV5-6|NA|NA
TGTGCCAGCAGCTTAGACAGACAAGAGACCCAGTACTTC
CASSLDRQETQYF
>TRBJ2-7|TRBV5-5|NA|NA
TGTGCCAGCAGCTTGAACGGTTATGGGGAATCCTACGAGCAGTACTTC
CASSLNGYGESYEQYF
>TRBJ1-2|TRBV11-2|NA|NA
TGTGCCAGCAGCTTAAGGGGGGATACTCGTGGCTACACCTTC
CASSLRGDTRGYTF
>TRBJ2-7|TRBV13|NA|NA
TGTGCCAGCAGCTTCGCTCTATCAGGTCCCGAGCAGTACTTC
CASSFALSGPEQYF
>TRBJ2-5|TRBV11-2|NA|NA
TGTGCCAGCAGCAGAGGAAAAGAGACCCAGTACTTC
CASSRGKETQYF
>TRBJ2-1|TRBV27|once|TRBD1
TGTGCCAGCAAACTACCGGGACAGGGCAATGAGCAGTTCTTC
CASKLPGQGNEQFF
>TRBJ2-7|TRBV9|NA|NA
TGTGCCAGCAGCGGGCCCGGGGCTAGTAACACCTACGAGCAGTACTTC
CASSGPGASNTYEQYF
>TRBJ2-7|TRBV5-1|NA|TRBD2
TGCGCCAGCAGCTTGGTCGGCGGGAGTTTGGATGAGCAGTACTTC
CASSLVGGSLDEQYF
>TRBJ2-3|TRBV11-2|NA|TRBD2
TGTGCCAGCAGCTCGAGCGGGAGGGGACCAGATACGCAGTATTTT
CASSSSGRGPDTQYF
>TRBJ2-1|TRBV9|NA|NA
TGTGCCAGCAGCCCATGGACCCGGACGAGCAATGAGCAGTTCTTC
CASSPWTRTSNEQFF
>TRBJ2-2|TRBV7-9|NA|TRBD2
TGTGCCAGCAGATCTACTAGCGGGGGGACCAACGGGGAGCTGTTTTTT
CASRSTSGGTNGELFF
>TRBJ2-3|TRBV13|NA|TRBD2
TGTGCCAGCAGCTTACGGGGCGGGAGGGGGCGCACAGATACGCAGTATTTT
CASSLRGGRGRTDTQYF
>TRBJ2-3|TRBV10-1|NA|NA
TGCGCCAGCAGTGAGCGGCAGGGGCCGGCAGATACGCAGTATTTT
CASSERQGPADTQYF
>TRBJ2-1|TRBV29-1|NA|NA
TGCAGCGTTGACTTGGAGCTATACAATGAGCAGTTCTTC
CSVDLELYNEQFF
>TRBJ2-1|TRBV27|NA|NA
TGTGCCAGCAGTTTCTCCCTCATGTACAATGAGCAGTTCTTC
CASSFSLMYNEQFF
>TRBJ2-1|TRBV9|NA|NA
TGTGCCAGCAACGAAGGGGAAGACAATGAGCAGTTCTTC
CASNEGEDNEQFF
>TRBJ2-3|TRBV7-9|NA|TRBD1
TGTGCCAGCAGCGATTTCGACAGGGGAACCACAGATACGCAGTATTTT
CASSDFDRGTTDTQYF
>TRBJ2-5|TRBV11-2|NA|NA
TGTGCCAGCAGCCCCTTACTAGAAGAGACCCAGTACTTC
CASSPLLEETQYF
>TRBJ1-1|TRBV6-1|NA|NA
TGTGCCAGCAGTCCCTACCGCACTGAAGCTTTCTTT
CASSPYRTEAFF
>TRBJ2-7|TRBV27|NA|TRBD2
TGTGCCAGCCGGGGTCGGCGGGAGGGGCCGTACGAGCAGTACTTC
CASRGRREGPYEQYF
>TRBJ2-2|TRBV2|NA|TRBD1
TGTGCCAGCTCCGGGACAGACAACACCGGGGAGCTGTTTTTT
CASSGTDNTGELFF
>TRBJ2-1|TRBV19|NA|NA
TGTGCCAGTAGTTTGGGGGTAACATACAATGAGCAGTTCTTC
CASSLGVTYNEQFF
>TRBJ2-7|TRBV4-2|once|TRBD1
TGTGCCAGCACCGTAGAACAGGGGATGAGCTCCTACGAGCAGTACTTC
CASTVEQGMSSYEQYF
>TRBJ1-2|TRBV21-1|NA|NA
TGTGCCAGCAGCAGAGTTTATGGCTACACCTTC
CASSRVYGYTF
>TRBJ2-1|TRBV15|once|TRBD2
TGTGCCACCAGCAGGGGCGATATGGGGGAGGGCATTGAGCAGTTCTTC
CATSRGDMGEGIEQFF
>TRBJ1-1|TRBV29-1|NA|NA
TGCAGCGCCGGTAGGGTGAACACTGAAGCTTTCTTT
CSAGRVNTEAFF
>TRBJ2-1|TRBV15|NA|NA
TGTGCCACCAGCAGAGTCCCATACAATGAGCAGTTCTTC
CATSRVPYNEQFF
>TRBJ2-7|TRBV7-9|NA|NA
TGTGCCAGCAGCTTAGCGAGTGGGGGGTCGAGAACCTACGAGCAGTACTTC
CASSLASGGSRTYEQYF
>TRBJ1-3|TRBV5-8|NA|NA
TGTGCCAGCAGCTTGCGACATGGGTTTGGAGTCTTCATAGACACCATATATTTT
CASSLRHGFGVFIDTIYF
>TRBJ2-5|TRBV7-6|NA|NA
TGTGCCAGCAGCTTGAGGGGGGCTGGAGAGACCCAGTACTTC
CASSLRGAGETQYF
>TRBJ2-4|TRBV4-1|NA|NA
TGCGCCAGCAGCCAAGATGGATATCTAGCCAAAAACATTCAGTACTTC
CASSQDGYLAKNIQYF
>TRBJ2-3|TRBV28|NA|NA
TGTGCCAGCAGTTTAACCGACCTCTCGACCAGCACAGATACGCAGTATTTT
CASSLTDLSTSTDTQYF
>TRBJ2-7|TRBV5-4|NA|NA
TGTGCCAGCAGCTTGTTTCAGCAGGGAACCCTAGGGTCCTACGAGCAGTACTTC
CASSLFQQGTLGSYEQYF